The 19 T cell receptor beta chains given below trace back to one sample, sequenced in a study of T-cell reconstitution after alpha-beta-depleted transplantation in children. For TCRbeta, the library was prepared with unique molecular identifiers. TCRdb passed the PCR reads through MiXCR, listing each CDR3 protein once. The sample has about 980,000 distinct CDR3 sequences, roughly 29% seen once; the top ten hold 25% to 35%. The sample consisted of PBMCs, mostly from graft donor cells, taken 360 days after TCRalphabeta/CD19-depleted stem cell transplant. Every receptor here comes from a boy in the first two years of life who had a stem cell transplant for SCID, so the T cells may come from the graft donor.

This chain joins TRBV4-1 and TRBJ2-7; a possible D gene is TRBD1 (6 bases). The CDR3 has 16 amino acids. The V end lost 2 bases, the J end lost 5 bases, and 19 bases lay between the germline ends. Germline CDR1 and CDR2: MGHRA and YSYEKL. The CDR3 loop reads CASSQRFENYRDEQYF. DNA for the CDR3: TGCGCCAGCAGCCAAAGATTCGAGAACTACAGGGACGAGCAGTACTTC.

The V and J genes are TRBV4-2 and TRBJ1-1; the D is unclear. The ends were cut back, 2 bases at V and 1 base at J, with 11 bases in the middle. This CDR3 has 15 amino acids. CDR1 is LGHNA and CDR2 is YNFKEQ in the germline V gene. CDR3 loop: CASSQKGGSNTEAFF. CDR3 nucleotide sequence: TGTGCCAGCAGCCAAAAGGGCGGATCGAACACTGAAGCTTTCTTT.

This clonotype was detected a few times. The chain employs TRBV12-3 or TRBV12-4 and TRBJ2-2; D is undetermined. V lost 6 bases and J 6 bases, leaving 17 bases between the germline ends. The CDR3 runs 15 residues. This CDR3 is CASRRITLVAGELFF. Here the CDR3 DNA reads TGTGCCAGCAGAAGGATCACCCTTGTGGCCGGGGAGCTGTTTTTT.

This clonotype showed up just a few times. The V call is TRBV21-1, the J call TRBJ2-6; the table calls TRBD1, which could not be checked here. TRBV21-1 is given as a pseudogene. The length of the CDR3 is 20 residues. The CDR3 coding sequence is TGTGCCAGCAGCAAAAGGGGAAATCTTGGCAGTAGCTCTGGGGCCAACGTCCTGACTTTC. Translation: CASSKRGNLGSSSGANVLTF.

V gene TRBV15 combines with J gene TRBJ2-1, with TRBD2 as a possible D gene (6 bases). Between the trimmed V and J ends, which lost 1 base and 1 base, there was a span of 8 bases. Germline lookup yields CDR1 LNHNV and CDR2 YYDKDF (reference sequence). There are 15 residues in the CDR3. The CDR3 DNA follows: TGTGCCACCAGCAGAGTCGCGGGGTCCTACAATGAGCAGTTCTTC. It is translated as CATSRVAGSYNEQFF. Drawing the rest from reference TRBV15 and TRBJ2-1, the complete variable domain is DAMVIQNPRYQVTQFGKPVTLSCSQTLNHNVMYWYQQKSSQAPKLLFHYYDKDFNNEADTPDNFQSRRPNTSFCFLDIRSPGLGDTAMYLCATSRVAGSYNEQFFGPGTRLTVL.

The V gene is TRBV20-1, the J gene TRBJ2-7, with TRBD2 matching over 7 bases. CDR3 size: 12 residues. The trim removed 3 bases at V and 9 bases at J, leaving 8 bases unmatched. The V gene's germline CDR1 is DFQATT and CDR2 SNEGSKA (reference sequence). CDR3 nucleotides: TGCAGTGCTAGTGGAGCGGGGCAGAGGCAGTACTTC. Its protein product is CSASGAGQRQYF.

The table lists this clonotype with a few counts. CDR3 region: CASRLAGGNYNEQFF. CDR3 coding DNA: TGCGCCAGCCGACTAGCGGGGGGTAACTACAATGAGCAGTTCTTC. The chain has TRBV5-1 and TRBJ2-1; 13 nucleotides match TRBD2. The CDR3 covers 15 residues. Trimming at V came to 7 bases and at J to 3 bases, leaving 4 bases not matched to a gene. Per germline, CDR1 SGHRS and CDR2 YFSETQ. Filled out from reference TRBV5-1 and TRBJ2-1, the complete variable domain reads KAGVTQTPRYLIKTRGQQVTLSCSPISGHRSVSWYQQTPGQGLQFLFEYFSETQRNKGNFPGRFSGRQFSNSRSEMNVSTLELGDSALYLCASRLAGGNYNEQFFGPGTRLTVL.

The V and J genes are TRBV20-1 and TRBJ2-1, with D unclear. Germline CDR1 is DFQATT and CDR2 is SNEGSKA (reference sequence). CDR3 length: 12 residues. Trimming removed 0 bases from V and 3 bases from J, with 3 bases in between. CDR3 sequence reads: CSAREFYNEQFF. CDR3 coding DNA: TGCAGTGCTAGAGAGTTCTACAATGAGCAGTTCTTC.

The chain couples TRBV3-1 to TRBJ1-1; D may be TRBD1 (5 bases). Germline V lookup: CDR1 LGHDT, CDR2 YNNKEL (reference sequence). The CDR3 covers 15 residues. The germline V and J ends were trimmed by 5 bases and 0 bases, with 13 bases remaining between them. CDR3 bases: TGTGCCAGCAGCTTTGCAGGGTCCATGAACACTGAAGCTTTCTTT. This encodes CASSFAGSMNTEAFF.

This clonotype was counted a few times. This sequence joins TRBV7-9 and TRBJ2-7; D is perhaps TRBD1 (6 bases). V shed 2 bases and J shed 2 bases, with 13 bases lying between them. Germline lookup yields CDR1 SEHNR and CDR2 FQNEAQ (reference sequence). The CDR3 runs to 15 residues. This CDR3 reads CASSLPGAPAYEQYF. The CDR3 DNA reads as TGTGCCAGCAGCTTACCAGGGGCCCCTGCCTACGAGCAGTACTTC. Together with reference TRBV7-9 and TRBJ2-7, the CDR3 gives the full variable domain: DTGVSQNPRHKITKRGQNVTFRCDPISEHNRLYWYRQTLGQGPEFLTYFQNEAQLEKSRLLSDRFSAERPKGSFSTLEIQRTEQGDSAMYLCASSLPGAPAYEQYFGPGTRLTVT.

This clonotype showed up just a few times. The rearrangement links TRBV27 to TRBJ2-2; D uncertain. The CDR3 length is 13 residues. CDR1 and CDR2 (germline): MNHEY, SMNVEV (reference sequence). Trimming took 1 base from V and 5 from J, leaving 5 bases between them. The CDR3 DNA follows: TGTGCCAGCAGTTTATTGACGACCGGGGAGCTGTTTTTT. Its protein is CASSLLTTGELFF.

This clonotype was detected only a few times. The CDR3 nucleotides read TGCAGCGTTGAAGGGGGTACGGGCTACACCTTC. Translating gives CSVEGGTGYTF. V is TRBV29-1 and J is TRBJ1-2, with D uncertain. The germline V gene has CDR1 SQVTM and CDR2 ANQGSEA. V was clipped by 1 base and J by 8 bases, with 8 bases between them. The CDR3 extends over 11 amino acids.

The rearrangement joins TRBV12-3 or TRBV12-4 to TRBJ1-2, with 11 bases fitting TRBD1. CDR3 length: 16 amino acids. Losses at the gene ends were 6 bases for V and 1 base for J; bases not matched to a gene: 7. DNA for the CDR3: TGTGCCAGCAGCCCGGACAGGGGGCCCCTTAACTATGGCTACACCTTC. Translation gives CASSPDRGPLNYGYTF.

With regard to this clonotype: A much larger clone lies a single base off, so this may be a read error. This chain joins TRBV5-5 and TRBJ2-2; TRBD1 aligns across 7 bases. There are 15 residues in the CDR3. Germline CDR1 reads SGHKS; CDR2 reads YYEKEE (reference sequence). J lost 0 bases, V lost 5 bases, and 4 bases had no gene match. The CDR3 protein is CASRGTDANTGELFF. The CDR3 region has the DNA TGTGCCAGCAGGGGGACAGACGCGAACACCGGGGAGCTGTTTTTT.

V is TRBV3-1 and J is TRBJ1-2; D perhaps matches TRBD1 (6 bases). The CDR3 loop spans 15 amino acids. The germline gives CDR1 LGHDT, CDR2 YNNKEL (reference sequence). Trimming pared 5 bases from V and 0 bases from J, leaving 13 bases between. CDR3 loop: CASSSNRAANYGYTF. The CDR3 coding sequence is TGTGCCAGCAGCTCAAACAGGGCCGCTAACTATGGCTACACCTTC. Combining the CDR3 with reference TRBV3-1 and TRBJ1-2 gives the whole variable domain DTAVSQTPKYLVTQMGNDKSIKCEQNLGHDTMYWYKQDSKKFLKIMFSYNNKELIINETVPNRFSPKSPDKAHLNLHINSLELGDSAVYFCASSSNRAANYGYTFGSGTRLTVV.

The genes are TRBV5-1 and TRBJ2-3; D gene uncertain. Deletions cut 0 bases from V and 2 bases from J, with 7 bases between. The CDR3 is 14 residues long. The germline gives CDR1 SGHRS, CDR2 YFSETQ. The CDR3 bases are TGCGCCAGCAGCTTGGCAGGCAACACAGATACGCAGTATTTT. This gives the protein CASSLAGNTDTQYF. Full variable domain (missing parts from reference TRBV5-1 and TRBJ2-3): KAGVTQTPRYLIKTRGQQVTLSCSPISGHRSVSWYQQTPGQGLQFLFEYFSETQRNKGNFPGRFSGRQFSNSRSEMNVSTLELGDSALYLCASSLAGNTDTQYFGPGTRLTVL.

The chain combines TRBV7-2 with TRBJ2-1; possible D gene TRBD2, 6 bases. CDR1 SGHTA and CDR2 FQGNSA come from the germline V gene. There are 14 residues in the CDR3. V lost 8 bases to trimming and J lost 12 bases, with 23 bases between them. The CDR3 DNA follows: TGTGCCAGCGAAGCGGGTGGTGCAACCGGTCCGCAGTTCTTC. Protein sequence: CASEAGGATGPQFF.

The chain recombines TRBV12-3 or TRBV12-4 with TRBJ2-1; no reliable D call. The length of the CDR3 is 15 residues. Trimming removed 5 bases from V and 0 bases from J, with 11 bases in between. The CDR3 region has the DNA TGTGCCAGCAGTAAGCGTGCGAGCTCCTACAATGAGCAGTTCTTC. Translated, it gives CASSKRASSYNEQFF.

The gene calls are TRBV12-3 or TRBV12-4 and TRBJ2-1, with D uncertain. V dropped 3 bases and J dropped 8 bases, with 17 bases sitting between them. This CDR3 contains 15 residues. The CDR3, as DNA: TGTGCCAGCAGTTTCGGCAGGACCGCTATCTATGAGCAGTTCTTC. It encodes CASSFGRTAIYEQFF.